The 15 T cell receptor beta chains presented below share a single source sample, sequenced in a study of read filtering for tumor transcriptome and immune sequencing. From around 440 ng of RNA, a library with molecular barcoded alpha/delta and beta/gamma adaptors was made. Using its own MiXCR run on the reads, TCRdb lists one record per CDR3 protein. This table holds around 140,000 distinct CDR3 sequences, about 13% found once. Sequencing input: a population of CD138-negative cells sorted from bone marrow. These receptors came from a donor aged 40 or older with multiple myeloma.

Comments on this clonotype: A read error is the likely source, as a far larger clone sits one nucleotide away. The chain joins TRBV7-2 to TRBJ2-2; 11 bases align to TRBD2. Looked up from germline, CDR1 is SGHTA and CDR2 is FQGNSA. CDR3 size: 17 residues. The V and J ends lost 5 bases and 8 bases, in that order; junction bases with no gene match: 13. In DNA, the CDR3 is TGTGCCAGCAGCCCCCACCCCTTGGGACTAGCGGCAGGGGAGCTGTTTTTT. The encoded protein is CASSPHPLGLAAGELFF.

This clonotype has at least ten counts. The V and J genes are TRBV3-1 and TRBJ2-1; the D gene is possibly TRBD2 (5 bases). This CDR3 comprises 14 residues. Germline lookup yields CDR1 LGHDT and CDR2 YNNKEL (reference sequence). V was pared by 7 bases and J by 0 bases, with 10 bases between. The CDR3 protein is CASTFRGSYNEQFF. DNA for the CDR3: TGTGCCAGCACTTTTCGGGGCTCCTACAATGAGCAGTTCTTC.

This clonotype was detected ten times or more. The chain carries TRBV19 and TRBJ1-5; D possibly corresponds to TRBD1 (6 bases). Trimming took off 2 bases at V and 0 bases at J, with 14 bases between the two ends. The CDR3 contains 17 residues. Germline V gene sequence: CDR1 LNHDA, CDR2 SQIVND (reference sequence). In DNA form, the CDR3 reads TGTGCCAGTAGTATAAAATCTGGGGGCGATAGCAATCAGCCCCAGCATTTT. Protein sequence: CASSIKSGGDSNQPQHF.

Ten or more counts support this clonotype. The chain combines TRBV14 with TRBJ2-7; 7 nucleotides line up with TRBD2. The CDR3 contains 15 residues. Germline V gene data show CDR1 as SGHDN and CDR2 as FVKESK. J gave up 6 bases and V 4 bases, and 12 bases lay outside the gene matches. CDR3 loop: CASSRIRGGLGEQYF. The CDR3 DNA follows: TGTGCCAGCAGCCGAATACGGGGAGGGCTGGGCGAGCAGTACTTC.

Concerning this clonotype itself: Mismatch with germline at one junction end may stem from a read error. The chain employs TRBV20-1 and TRBJ1-1; D is uncertain. CDR3 length: 14 amino acids. Germline V gene data show CDR1 as DFQATT and CDR2 as SNEGSKA (reference sequence). CDR3 DNA sequence: TGCAGTGCTGATCAACTGCAGTTGAACACAGAAGCTTTCTTT. Translation gives CSADQLQLNTEAFF.

The sample holds many counts of this clonotype. The rearrangement uses TRBV29-1 and TRBJ2-7; 13 bases agree with TRBD2. V lost 4 bases and J lost 0; bases outside the gene matches: 6. The CDR3 is 16 amino acids. The germline V gene encodes CDR1 SQVTM and CDR2 ANQGSEA. CDR3 sequence (DNA): TGCAGCGTTGTACTAGCGGGAGGGCCCCGCTCCTACGAGCAGTACTTC. It is translated as CSVVLAGGPRSYEQYF.

This clonotype was counted a few times. This rearrangement joins TRBV24-1 to TRBJ2-5; TRBD1 is a possible D gene (7 bases). Germline V lookup: CDR1 KGHDR, CDR2 SFDVKD. Trimming left V 4 bases short and J 5 bases short, with 13 bases between. This CDR3 comprises 14 residues. The CDR3 region has the DNA TGTGCCACCAGTGACTCCAGGGGGAGGGAGACCCAGTACTTC. It codes for CATSDSRGRETQYF.

Note on this clonotype: Lacking the conserved final phenylalanine or tryptophan, this CDR3 likely reflects a read error. The chain employs TRBV3-1 and TRBJ1-1; 9 nucleotides align to TRBD1. The length of the CDR3 is 15 residues. CDR1 is LGHDT, CDR2 YNNKEL, per germline (reference sequence). CDR3 region: CASSQGDRAATGAFS. The DNA for the CDR3 is TGTGCCAGCAGCCAAGGGGACAGGGCGGCTACTGGAGCTTTCTCT.

This clonotype was detected many times. One junction end does not reproduce the germline sequence, and a read error may be involved. This chain uses TRBV7-6 with TRBJ1-1; D gene uncertain. The CDR3 length is 15 residues. CDR1 and CDR2 from the germline V gene are SGHVS and FNYEAQ. This CDR3 reads CASSSLGRADTEAFF. The CDR3 nucleotides read TGTGCTAGCAGCTCTTTGGGCCGGGCCGACACTGAAGCTTTCTTT.

This clonotype was seen many times. This chain connects TRBV7-2 to TRBJ2-7, with 13 bases identical to TRBD2. Trimming cost V 5 bases and J 5 bases; bases outside gene matches: 9. This CDR3 has 16 amino acids. In germline, CDR1 is SGHTA, CDR2 FQGNSA. The CDR3: CASSPMGLAGLDEQYF. CDR3 nucleotides: TGTGCCAGCAGCCCGATGGGACTAGCGGGACTCGACGAGCAGTACTTC.

Many counts were recorded for this clonotype. The chain recombines TRBV5-1 with TRBJ2-1, with unresolved D. Deletions cut 4 bases from V and 10 bases from J, with 12 bases between. In germline, CDR1 is SGHRS, CDR2 YFSETQ. CDR3 length: 12 amino acids. CDR3 in DNA: TGCGCCAGCAGCAGAGACTTGACGGAGCAGTTCTTC. This encodes CASSRDLTEQFF. Variable domain in full (rest from reference TRBV5-1 and TRBJ2-1): KAGVTQTPRYLIKTRGQQVTLSCSPISGHRSVSWYQQTPGQGLQFLFEYFSETQRNKGNFPGRFSGRQFSNSRSEMNVSTLELGDSALYLCASSRDLTEQFFGPGTRLTVL.

This clonotype has a count of ten or more. The rearrangement joins TRBV6-5 to TRBJ2-7, with D possibly being TRBD1 (5 bases). The CDR3 is 13 residues long. V lost 2 bases to trimming and J lost 6 bases, with 11 bases between them. Germline V lookup: CDR1 MNHEY, CDR2 SVGAGI. The CDR3 spells CASSYTTRAEQYF. The CDR3 nucleotides read TGTGCCAGCAGTTACACAACCAGGGCCGAGCAGTACTTC.

There are many counts of this clonotype. The rearrangement links TRBV7-9 to TRBJ2-5; 8 bases map to TRBD2. The CDR3 is 13 amino acids. Germline CDR1 reads SEHNR; CDR2 reads FQNEAQ (reference sequence). Trimming took 4 bases from V and 6 from J; bases not matched to a gene: 4. In DNA, the CDR3 is TGTGCCAGCAGCTCGGGAGGGAGGCAGACCCAGTACTTC. Translation: CASSSGGRQTQYF. The full variable domain, rest sourced from reference TRBV7-9 and TRBJ2-5, is DTGVSQNPRHKITKRGQNVTFRCDPISEHNRLYWYRQTLGQGPEFLTYFQNEAQLEKSRLLSDRFSAERPKGSFSTLEIQRTEQGDSAMYLCASSSGGRQTQYFGPGTRLLVL.

This clonotype has at least ten counts. V and J are TRBV5-6 and TRBJ2-5; maybe TRBD2 (5 bases). CDR1 and CDR2 from the germline V gene are SGHDT and YYEEEE. The CDR3 runs to 13 residues. Trimming cost V 0 bases and J 6 bases, with 9 bases left between them. Here the CDR3 DNA reads TGTGCCAGCAGCTTGGCGGGGTCTCAGACCCAGTACTTC. Residues: CASSLAGSQTQYF.

There are many counts of this clonotype. The chain combines TRBV28 with TRBJ2-1; D call uncertain. Per the germline V gene, CDR1 is MDHEN and CDR2 is SYDVKM. V was cut by 4 bases and J by 11 bases, with 9 bases left in between. This CDR3 spans 11 amino acids. The CDR3 bases are TGTGCCAGCAGTTCCGGTATCAAGCAGTTCTTC. It codes for CASSSGIKQFF.